This is a list of T cell receptor beta chains from one sample in a study of cytomegalovirus exposure and HLA in healthy donors. Generated by immunoSEQ multiplex PCR, the TCRdb table keeps only in-frame clones and is missing some. The table records approximately 190,000 clones, roughly 80% of them present only once. The specimen was PBMCs. These TCRs come from a man aged 35 to 55 in good health and CMV-seropositive. Both conserved end residues are part of each CDR3. A D gene is named only where the DNA matches it firmly. A clone size is listed for some rows: how often the clone was seen (once, few, many), or a class if it is expanded.

CDR3nt,CDR3aa,abundance,j_gene,v_gene,d_gene
TGTGCCATCAGTGAGTCTATGGGGGGCACTGAAGCTTTCTTT,CAISESMGGTEAFF,.,TRBJ1-1,TRBV10-3,.
TGCGCCAGCAGCCAAGGGCAGGGGAGGGTCTACGAGCAGTACTTC,CASSQGQGRVYEQYF,.,TRBJ2-7,TRBV4-1,.
TGTGCCAGTAGTACGGACCGACAGGGACCGCAGTATTTT,CASSTDRQGPQYF,once,TRBJ2-3,TRBV19,TRBD1
TGTGCCAGCAGTTTTGCACAGACAGTAGGGAAAAACATTCAGTACTTC,CASSFAQTVGKNIQYF,.,TRBJ2-4,TRBV7-9,.
TGCGCCAGCAGCTTGGAAGGGGCAGGGGGCTACACCTTC,CASSLEGAGGYTF,.,TRBJ1-2,TRBV5-1,.
TGTGCCAGCGGACTTTACAATGAGCAGTTCTTC,CASGLYNEQFF,.,TRBJ2-1,TRBV27,.
TGTGCCAGCAGTCTCGAGGTGATGGAGACCCAGTACTTC,CASSLEVMETQYF,.,TRBJ2-5,TRBV6-5,.
TGTGCCAGCAGCTTAGATGACAGGGGGACAGATACGCAGTATTTT,CASSLDDRGTDTQYF,.,TRBJ2-3,TRBV7-8,TRBD1
TGTGCCAGCAGCTCCCGGGGGGGCTCGGACACTGAAGCTTTCTTT,CASSSRGGSDTEAFF,.,TRBJ1-1,TRBV9,.
TGTTCCAGCAGGCTTACAGGTCTTCAGCACTTC,CSSRLTGLQHF,few,TRBJ2-7,TRBV7-9,.
TGTGCCAGTAGTATAGATCCGGGAGCTAGAAACAACGAGCAGTACTTC,CASSIDPGARNNEQYF,.,TRBJ2-7,TRBV19,.
TGTGCCAGCAGCGCTGTTCTCGACAGCTACGAGCAGTACTTC,CASSAVLDSYEQYF,.,TRBJ2-7,TRBV7-9,.
TGTGCCAGCAGCGTAGCGGGGTCCTACGAGCAGTACTTC,CASSVAGSYEQYF,.,TRBJ2-7,TRBV9,.
TGTGCCAGCAGGCCCGGGACTAAAAGGGTCGTGGTGCAACTGTTTTTT,CASRPGTKRVVVQLFF,.,TRBJ1-4,TRBV6-6,.
TGTGCCAGCAGCCTCACAGGGGCCGGGGAGCTGTTTTTT,CASSLTGAGELFF,once,TRBJ2-2,TRBV14,TRBD1
TGTGCCAGCAGCCAAGATCCGAGAGCGGGGGATACGCAGTATTTT,CASSQDPRAGDTQYF,.,TRBJ2-3,TRBV4-2,TRBD2
TGTGCCAGCAGCACTCCCGGACAGGCCCAGATCCTCCACTTT,CASSTPGQAQILHF,.,TRBJ1-6,TRBV7-8,TRBD1
TGTGCCACCAGCAGAGATCAAGATCCCCTGGACAGAGACTACGAGCAGTACTTC,CATSRDQDPLDRDYEQYF,.,TRBJ2-7,TRBV15,.
TGTGCTAGCAGCTCCGGGACTAGCGACCAAGAGACCCAGTACTTC,CASSSGTSDQETQYF,.,TRBJ2-5,TRBV7-7,TRBD2
TGTGCCAGCAGTTCCGGGATTTTTCAAGAGACCCAGTACTTC,CASSSGIFQETQYF,few,TRBJ2-5,TRBV5-6,.
TGCGCCAGCAGTACAGGGAGCTCCTACAATGAGCAGTTCTTC,CASSTGSSYNEQFF,once,TRBJ2-1,TRBV10-1,.
TGCGCCAGCACCATAGCGGGGGGGTCCGGGGAGACCCAGTACTTC,CASTIAGGSGETQYF,.,TRBJ2-5,TRBV5-1,TRBD2
TGTGCCAGCAGCTTGGGGACAGGGGTAGACGAGCAGTACTTC,CASSLGTGVDEQYF,.,TRBJ2-7,TRBV5-4,TRBD1
TGCGCCAGCAGCCGTACAGGGGGATTTCTTGGCTACACCTTC,CASSRTGGFLGYTF,few,TRBJ1-2,TRBV4-3,TRBD1
TGCAGCGTTGTCGAGGGGGCCACCGGGGAGCTGTTTTTT,CSVVEGATGELFF,once,TRBJ2-2,TRBV29-1,TRBD1
TGTGCCAGCAGCCCAGGGGGCGGGAATCAGCCCCAGCATTTT,CASSPGGGNQPQHF,.,TRBJ1-5,TRBV7-9,TRBD1
TGTGCCAGCAGTGATCCGCTGGGACTCGCCAGTCATGTCTTC,CASSDPLGLASHVF,.,TRBJ2-1,TRBV6-1,.
TGTGCCAGCAGCTTATCCTCGGGGGGGGTCCAAGGTGAAAAACTGTTTTTT,CASSLSSGGVQGEKLFF,once,TRBJ1-4,TRBV7-2,.
TGTGCCAGCAGCTTGGACGGGATCGGGTCCAATGAAAAACTGTTTTTT,CASSLDGIGSNEKLFF,.,TRBJ1-4,TRBV5-6,.
TGCAGCGCAACCGGGACAGGGGAGGGCTATGGCTACACCTTC,CSATGTGEGYGYTF,once,TRBJ1-2,TRBV29-1,TRBD1